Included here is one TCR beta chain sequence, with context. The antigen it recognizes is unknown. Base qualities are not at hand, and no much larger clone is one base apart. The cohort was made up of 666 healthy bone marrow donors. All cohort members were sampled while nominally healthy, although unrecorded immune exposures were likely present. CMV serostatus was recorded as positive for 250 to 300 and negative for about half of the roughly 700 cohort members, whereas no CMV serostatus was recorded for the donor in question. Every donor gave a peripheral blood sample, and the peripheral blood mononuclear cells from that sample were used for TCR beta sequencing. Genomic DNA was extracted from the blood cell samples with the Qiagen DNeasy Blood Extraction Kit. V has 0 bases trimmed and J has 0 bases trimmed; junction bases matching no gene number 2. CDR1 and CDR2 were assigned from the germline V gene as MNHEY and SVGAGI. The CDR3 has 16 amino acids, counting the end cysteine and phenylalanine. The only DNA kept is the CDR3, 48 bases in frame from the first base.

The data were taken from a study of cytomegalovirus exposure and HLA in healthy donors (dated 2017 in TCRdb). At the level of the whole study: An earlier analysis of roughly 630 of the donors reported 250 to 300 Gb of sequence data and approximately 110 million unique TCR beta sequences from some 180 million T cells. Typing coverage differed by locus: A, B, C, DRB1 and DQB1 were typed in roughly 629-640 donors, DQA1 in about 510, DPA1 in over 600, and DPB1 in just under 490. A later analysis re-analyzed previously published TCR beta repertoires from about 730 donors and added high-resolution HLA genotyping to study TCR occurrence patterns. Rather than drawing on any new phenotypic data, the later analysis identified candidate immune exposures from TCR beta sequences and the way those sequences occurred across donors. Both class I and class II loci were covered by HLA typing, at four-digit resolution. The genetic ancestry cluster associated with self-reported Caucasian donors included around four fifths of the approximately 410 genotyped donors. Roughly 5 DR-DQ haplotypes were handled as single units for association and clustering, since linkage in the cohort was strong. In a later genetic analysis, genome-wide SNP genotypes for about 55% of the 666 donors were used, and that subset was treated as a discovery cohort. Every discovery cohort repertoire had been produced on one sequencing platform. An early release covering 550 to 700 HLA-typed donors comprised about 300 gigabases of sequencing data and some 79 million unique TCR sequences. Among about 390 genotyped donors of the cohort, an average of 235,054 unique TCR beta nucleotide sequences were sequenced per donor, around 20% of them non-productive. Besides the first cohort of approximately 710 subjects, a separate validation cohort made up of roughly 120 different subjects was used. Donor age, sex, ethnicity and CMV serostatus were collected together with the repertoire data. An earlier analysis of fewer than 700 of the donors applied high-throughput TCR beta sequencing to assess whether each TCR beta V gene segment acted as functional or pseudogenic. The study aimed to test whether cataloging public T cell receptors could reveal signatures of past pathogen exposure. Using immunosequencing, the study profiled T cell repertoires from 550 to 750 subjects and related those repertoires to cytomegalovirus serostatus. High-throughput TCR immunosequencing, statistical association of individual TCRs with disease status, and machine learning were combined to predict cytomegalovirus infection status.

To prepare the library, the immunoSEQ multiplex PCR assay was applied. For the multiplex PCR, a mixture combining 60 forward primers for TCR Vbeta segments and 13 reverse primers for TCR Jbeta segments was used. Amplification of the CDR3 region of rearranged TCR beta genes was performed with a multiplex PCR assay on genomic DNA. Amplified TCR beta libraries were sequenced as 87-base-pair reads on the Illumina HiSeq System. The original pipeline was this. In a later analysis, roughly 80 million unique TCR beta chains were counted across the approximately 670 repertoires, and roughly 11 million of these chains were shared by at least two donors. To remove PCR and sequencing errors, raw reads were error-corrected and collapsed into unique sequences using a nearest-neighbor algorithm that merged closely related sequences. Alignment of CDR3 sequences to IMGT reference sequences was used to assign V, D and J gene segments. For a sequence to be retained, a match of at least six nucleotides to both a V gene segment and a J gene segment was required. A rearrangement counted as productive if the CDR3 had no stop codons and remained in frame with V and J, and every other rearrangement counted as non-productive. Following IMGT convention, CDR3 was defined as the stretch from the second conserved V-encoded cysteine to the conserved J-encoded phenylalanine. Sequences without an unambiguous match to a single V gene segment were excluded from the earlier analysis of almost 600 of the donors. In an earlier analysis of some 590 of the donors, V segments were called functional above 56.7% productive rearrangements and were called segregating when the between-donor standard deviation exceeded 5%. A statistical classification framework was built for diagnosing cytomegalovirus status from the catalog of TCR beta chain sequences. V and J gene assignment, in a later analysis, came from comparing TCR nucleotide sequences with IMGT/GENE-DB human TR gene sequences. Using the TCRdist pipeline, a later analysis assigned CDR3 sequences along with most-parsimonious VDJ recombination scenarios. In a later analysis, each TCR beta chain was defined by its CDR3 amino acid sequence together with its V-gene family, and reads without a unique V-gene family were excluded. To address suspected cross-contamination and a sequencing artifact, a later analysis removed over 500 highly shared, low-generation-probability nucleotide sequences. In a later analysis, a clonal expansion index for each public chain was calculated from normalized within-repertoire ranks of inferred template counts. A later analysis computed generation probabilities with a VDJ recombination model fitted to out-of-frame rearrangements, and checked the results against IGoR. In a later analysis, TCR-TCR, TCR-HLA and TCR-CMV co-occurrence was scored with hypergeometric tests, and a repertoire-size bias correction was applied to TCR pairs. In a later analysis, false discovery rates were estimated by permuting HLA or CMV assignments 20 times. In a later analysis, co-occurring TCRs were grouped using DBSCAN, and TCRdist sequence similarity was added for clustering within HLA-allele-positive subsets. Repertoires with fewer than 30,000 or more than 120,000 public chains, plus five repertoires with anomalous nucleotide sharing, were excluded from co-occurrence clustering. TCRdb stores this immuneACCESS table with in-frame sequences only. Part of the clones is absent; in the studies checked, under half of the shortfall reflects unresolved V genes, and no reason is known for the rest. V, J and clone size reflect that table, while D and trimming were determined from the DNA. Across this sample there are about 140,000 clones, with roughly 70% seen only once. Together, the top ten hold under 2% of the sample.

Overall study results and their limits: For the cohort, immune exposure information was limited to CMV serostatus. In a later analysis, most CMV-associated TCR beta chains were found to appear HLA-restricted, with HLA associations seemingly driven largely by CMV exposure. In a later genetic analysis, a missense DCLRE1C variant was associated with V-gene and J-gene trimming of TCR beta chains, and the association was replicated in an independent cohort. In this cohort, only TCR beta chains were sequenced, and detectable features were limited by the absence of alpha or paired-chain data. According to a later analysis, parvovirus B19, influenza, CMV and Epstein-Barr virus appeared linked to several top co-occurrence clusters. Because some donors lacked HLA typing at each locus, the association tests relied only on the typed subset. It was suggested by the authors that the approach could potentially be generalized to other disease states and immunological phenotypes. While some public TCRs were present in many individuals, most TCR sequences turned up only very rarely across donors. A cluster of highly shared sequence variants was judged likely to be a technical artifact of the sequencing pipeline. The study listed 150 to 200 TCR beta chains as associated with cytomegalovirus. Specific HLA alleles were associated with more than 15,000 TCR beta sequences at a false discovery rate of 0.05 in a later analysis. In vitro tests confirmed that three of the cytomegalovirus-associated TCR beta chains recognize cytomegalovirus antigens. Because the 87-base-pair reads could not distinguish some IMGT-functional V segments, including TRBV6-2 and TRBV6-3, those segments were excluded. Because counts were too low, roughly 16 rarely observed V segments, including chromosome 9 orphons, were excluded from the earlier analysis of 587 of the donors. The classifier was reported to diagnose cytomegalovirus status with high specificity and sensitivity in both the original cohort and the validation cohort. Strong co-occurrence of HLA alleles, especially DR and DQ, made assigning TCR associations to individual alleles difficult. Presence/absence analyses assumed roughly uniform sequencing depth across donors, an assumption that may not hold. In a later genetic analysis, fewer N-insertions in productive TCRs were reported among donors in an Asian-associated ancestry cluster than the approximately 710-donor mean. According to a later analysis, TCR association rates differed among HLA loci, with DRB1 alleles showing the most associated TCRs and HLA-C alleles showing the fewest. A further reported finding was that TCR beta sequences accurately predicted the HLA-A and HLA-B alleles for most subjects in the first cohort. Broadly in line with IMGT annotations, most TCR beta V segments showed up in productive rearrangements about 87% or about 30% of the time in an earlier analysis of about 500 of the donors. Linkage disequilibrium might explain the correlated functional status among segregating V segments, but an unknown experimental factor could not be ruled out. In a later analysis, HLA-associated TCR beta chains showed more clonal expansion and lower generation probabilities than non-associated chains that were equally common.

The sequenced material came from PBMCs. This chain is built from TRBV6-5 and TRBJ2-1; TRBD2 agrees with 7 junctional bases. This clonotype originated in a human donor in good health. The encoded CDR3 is CASSYSSSGSYNEQFF. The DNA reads TGTGCCAGCAGTTACTCGTCTAGCGGCTCCTACAATGAGCAGTTCTTC.